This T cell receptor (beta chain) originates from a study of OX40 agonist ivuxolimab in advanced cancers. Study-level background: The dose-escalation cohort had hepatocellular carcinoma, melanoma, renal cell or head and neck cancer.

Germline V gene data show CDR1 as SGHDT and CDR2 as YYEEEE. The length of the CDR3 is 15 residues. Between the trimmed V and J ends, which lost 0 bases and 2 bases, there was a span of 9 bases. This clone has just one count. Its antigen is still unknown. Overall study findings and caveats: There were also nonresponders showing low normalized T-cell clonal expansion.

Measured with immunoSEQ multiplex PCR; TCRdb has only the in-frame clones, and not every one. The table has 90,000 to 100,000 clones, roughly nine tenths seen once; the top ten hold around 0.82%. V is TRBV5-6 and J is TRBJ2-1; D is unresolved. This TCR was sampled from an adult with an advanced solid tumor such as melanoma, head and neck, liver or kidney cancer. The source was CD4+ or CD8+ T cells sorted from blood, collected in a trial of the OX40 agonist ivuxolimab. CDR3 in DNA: TGTGCCAGCAGCTTGGATCCCAGCCCCTACAATGAGCAGTTCTTC. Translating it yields CASSLDPSPYNEQFF.